One sample yielded the 20 T cell receptor beta chains listed below, sequenced in a study of shared T cell receptors in the human thymus. Sequencing was performed with immunoSEQ multiplex PCR; in TCRdb, only in-frame clones are kept and a portion is missing. The repertoire holds 540,000 or so clones, with around 78% as singletons. These data were also reused for a study on human thymus T cells.

The source material was thymocytes. The origin of the receptors is a boy in the first two years of life with a congenital heart defect.

This chain links TRBV10-3 with TRBJ2-5; D is possibly TRBD2 (6 bases). Trimming took 2 bases from V and 5 from J, leaving 9 bases between them. CDR3 length: 13 amino acids. The germline V gene has CDR1 ENHRY and CDR2 SYGVKD. The CDR3 bases are TGTGCCATCAGTGAGGGGGGGTGGGAGACCCAGTACTTC. Translation gives CAISEGGWETQYF.

The chain has TRBV4-2 and TRBJ2-1, with D perhaps matching TRBD2 (5 bases). CDR1 is LGHNA and CDR2 is YNFKEQ in the germline V gene. The ends were cut back, 1 base at V and 5 bases at J, with 12 bases in the middle. CDR3 length: 15 amino acids. The CDR3 spells CASSQGASLHNEQFF. CDR3 in DNA: TGTGCCAGCAGCCAAGGGGCTAGCCTCCACAATGAGCAGTTCTTC.

This clone was recorded a few times. The chain recombines TRBV19 with TRBJ2-7, with 8 bases identical to TRBD2. Germline-derived CDR1 and CDR2 are LNHDA and SQIVND (reference sequence). This CDR3 region has 15 residues. The junction had 7 bases not matched to a gene; V was cut back by 5 bases and J by 1 base. CDR3 bases: TGTGCCAGTAGTCCGGGACTAGTCCCTTCCTACGAGCAGTACTTC. Protein: CASSPGLVPSYEQYF. The full variable domain, with the rest looked up from reference TRBV19 and TRBJ2-7, is DGGITQSPKYLFRKEGQNVTLSCEQNLNHDAMYWYRQDPGQGLRLIYYSQIVNDFQKGDIAEGYSVSREKKESFPLTVTSAQKNPTAFYLCASSPGLVPSYEQYFGPGTRLTVT.

This chain uses TRBV11-3 with TRBJ2-1; 7 nucleotides match TRBD2. The length of the CDR3 is 15 residues. The germline gives CDR1 SGHNT, CDR2 YENEEA. Trimming cost V 5 bases and J 4 bases; bases outside gene matches: 8. The CDR3, as DNA: TGTGCCAGCAGCGGAGGGAGGGGCCCATACAATGAGCAGTTCTTC. This codes for CASSGGRGPYNEQFF.

This CDR3 is CASSMETGENTEAFF. Here the CDR3 DNA reads TGTGCCAGTAGTATGGAGACAGGGGAGAACACTGAAGCTTTCTTT. The V and J genes are TRBV19 and TRBJ1-1; 8 nucleotides agree with TRBD1. This CDR3 spans 15 amino acids. J gave up 1 base and V 3 bases, and 4 bases lay outside the gene matches. Per germline, CDR1 LNHDA and CDR2 SQIVND (reference sequence).

This sequence joins TRBV2 and TRBJ1-2; TRBD1 aligns across 9 bases. This CDR3 is built from 18 residues. Germline V CDR1 and CDR2: SNHLY, FYNNEI. Trimming took 9 bases from V and 7 from J; bases not matched to a gene: 24. The CDR3 bases are TGTGCCAGTATACCACCCGGGACAGGGTATTTCCTGAGTGCTGGCTACACCTTC. This translates into CASIPPGTGYFLSAGYTF. Full variable domain (outside the CDR3, taken from reference TRBV2 and TRBJ1-2): EPEVTQTPSHQVTQMGQEVILRCVPISNHLYFYWYRQILGQKVEFLVSFYNNEISEKSEIFDDQFSVERPDGSNFTLKIRSTKLEDSAMYFCASIPPGTGYFLSAGYTFGSGTRLTVV.

The chain links TRBV6-1 to TRBJ2-7, with D possibly TRBD2 on 5 matching bases. This CDR3 is 14 amino acids long. V lost 1 base and J 3 bases, leaving 10 bases between the germline ends. Germline V gene data show CDR1 as MNHNS and CDR2 as SASEGT. CDR3 loop: CASSEGEGCYEQYF. The CDR3 DNA is TGTGCCAGCAGTGAAGGCGAGGGTTGCTACGAGCAGTACTTC.

The chain combines TRBV6-1 with TRBJ2-7; 9 bases fit TRBD2. J lost 5 bases, V lost 3 bases, and 5 bases had no gene match. Germline V gene lookup returns CDR1 MNHNS and CDR2 SASEGT. The CDR3 extends over 14 amino acids. For the CDR3, the DNA is TGTGCCAGCAGTGACGCTAGCGGGAAAAACGAGCAGTACTTC. This translates into CASSDASGKNEQYF.

The CDR3 reads CASSGQGKGYGYTF. The CDR3 DNA follows: TGTGCCAGCAGTGGACAGGGGAAAGGCTATGGCTACACCTTC. The chain carries TRBV25-1 and TRBJ1-2; 8 nucleotides agree with TRBD1. CDR3 size: 14 residues. V lost 4 bases, J lost 4 bases, and 5 bases stayed unmatched. The V gene's germline CDR1 is MGHDK and CDR2 SYGVNS.

The V call is TRBV21-1, the J call TRBJ2-7; no DNA check was done on the table's D call, TRBD1. TRBV21-1 is an annotated pseudogene. CDR3 length: 16 residues. CDR3 DNA sequence: TGTGCCAGCAGCCTCGAAGGGGGTCCGGACCTCTACGAGCAGTACTTC. Its translation is CASSLEGGPDLYEQYF.

The sample holds a few counts of this clone. The chain couples TRBV19 to TRBJ2-1; a possible D gene is TRBD2 (6 bases). The CDR3 is 17 residues long. Germline-derived CDR1 and CDR2 are LNHDA and SQIVND (reference sequence). Trimming removed 3 bases at V and 1 base at J, with 16 bases between. As DNA, the CDR3 is TGTGCCAGTAGTATTCGGGCCCTAGCGTCATCCTACAATGAGCAGTTCTTC. Protein: CASSIRALASSYNEQFF. Combining the CDR3 with reference TRBV19 and TRBJ2-1 gives the whole variable domain DGGITQSPKYLFRKEGQNVTLSCEQNLNHDAMYWYRQDPGQGLRLIYYSQIVNDFQKGDIAEGYSVSREKKESFPLTVTSAQKNPTAFYLCASSIRALASSYNEQFFGPGTRLTVL.

This clone was seen only a few times. The chain couples TRBV5-5 to TRBJ2-2; TRBD2 matches 8 bases. J lost 4 bases, V lost 1 base, and 12 bases had no gene match. Germline V gene lookup returns CDR1 SGHKS and CDR2 YYEKEE (reference sequence). This CDR3 has 18 residues. CDR3 sequence (DNA): TGTGCCAGCAGCTTGCCCGAAGCGGGAGTCCCCCCCACCGGGGAGCTGTTTTTT. Translating it yields CASSLPEAGVPPTGELFF. The whole variable domain, remainder taken from reference TRBV5-5 and TRBJ2-2, is DAGVTQSPTHLIKTRGQQVTLRCSPISGHKSVSWYQQVLGQGPQFIFQYYEKEERGRGNFPDRFSARQFPNYSSELNVNALLLGDSALYLCASSLPEAGVPPTGELFFGEGSRLTVL.

The sample holds a few counts of this clone. The chain combines TRBV9 with TRBJ2-1; D remains ambiguous. Germline values: CDR1 SGDLS, CDR2 YYNGEE. The CDR3 length is 13 residues. Trimming stripped 2 bases from V and 10 bases from J, with 13 bases between. CDR3 loop: CASSVDGQVEQFF. In DNA form, the CDR3 reads TGTGCCAGCAGCGTCGATGGTCAGGTCGAGCAGTTCTTC. Full variable domain (outside the CDR3, taken from reference TRBV9 and TRBJ2-1): DSGVTQTPKHLITATGQRVTLRCSPRSGDLSVYWYQQSLDQGLQFLIQYYNGEERAKGNILERFSAQQFPDLHSELNLSSLELGDSALYFCASSVDGQVEQFFGPGTRLTVL.

The chain has TRBV9 and TRBJ2-7; D possibly corresponds to TRBD2 (6 bases). CDR3 length equals 15 residues. The germline V and J ends were trimmed by 0 bases and 6 bases, with 16 bases remaining between them. Germline values: CDR1 SGDLS, CDR2 YYNGEE. The CDR3 region is CASSVGGVTAGEQYF. The CDR3 nucleotides are TGTGCCAGCAGCGTAGGGGGGGTTACGGCCGGCGAGCAGTACTTC.

This clone was recorded only once. The gene calls are TRBV19 and TRBJ1-5; 7 nucleotides line up with TRBD1. This CDR3 is built from 20 residues. CDR1 is LNHDA, CDR2 SQIVND, per germline (reference sequence). The V gene end was trimmed by 7 bases and the J gene end by 0 bases; junction bases not matched to a gene: 21. This chain's CDR3 is CASNRTEPSTGTDSNQPQHF. CDR3 sequence (DNA): TGTGCCAGTAACCGAACGGAACCATCAACCGGGACAGATAGCAATCAGCCCCAGCATTTT.

The chain recombines TRBV10-3 with TRBJ2-5, with D perhaps matching TRBD2 (5 bases). Between the trimmed V and J ends, which lost 0 bases and 5 bases, there was a span of 7 bases. CDR1 is ENHRY, CDR2 SYGVKD, per germline. The CDR3 loop spans 13 amino acids. CDR3 DNA sequence: TGTGCCATCAGTGAGTCGGGCGGGGAGACCCAGTACTTC. Its protein is CAISESGGETQYF.

The V gene is TRBV4-1, the J gene TRBJ1-1; D possibly corresponds to TRBD1 (6 bases). The CDR3 length is 19 residues. Germline lookup yields CDR1 MGHRA and CDR2 YSYEKL. Trimming removed 0 bases from V and 3 bases from J, with 23 bases in between. Here the CDR3 DNA reads TGCGCCAGCAGCCAAGATCTGGGTGGAAGGGGCAAGGGGGACACTGAAGCTTTCTTT. Translated, it gives CASSQDLGGRGKGDTEAFF.

This rearrangement joins TRBV19 to TRBJ2-1; D unclear. Trimming shortened V by 3 bases and J by 7 bases, and 13 bases separated the two germline ends. In germline, CDR1 is LNHDA, CDR2 SQIVND (reference sequence). CDR3 length equals 14 residues. This CDR3 is CASSMGYPGNEQFF. The DNA of the CDR3 is TGTGCCAGTAGTATGGGCTACCCTGGGAATGAGCAGTTCTTC. The full variable domain, in which reference TRBV19 and TRBJ2-1 provide the parts outside the CDR3, is DGGITQSPKYLFRKEGQNVTLSCEQNLNHDAMYWYRQDPGQGLRLIYYSQIVNDFQKGDIAEGYSVSREKKESFPLTVTSAQKNPTAFYLCASSMGYPGNEQFFGPGTRLTVL.

CDR3 amino acids: CASSLSEKGASGANVLTF. As DNA, the CDR3 is TGTGCCAGCAGTTTATCGGAAAAGGGGGCTTCTGGGGCCAACGTCCTGACTTTC. The rearrangement uses TRBV27 and TRBJ2-6; 7 bases map to TRBD1. Trimming at V came to 0 bases and at J to 1 base, leaving 6 bases not matched to a gene. Germline values: CDR1 MNHEY, CDR2 SMNVEV (reference sequence). The CDR3 spans 18 residues.

This clone was detected only a few times. The V call is TRBV5-1, the J call TRBJ2-7, with D perhaps TRBD2 (5 bases). The germline V gene has CDR1 SGHRS and CDR2 YFSETQ. The CDR3 is 13 residues long. V shed 3 bases and J shed 5 bases, with 12 bases lying between them. DNA of the CDR3: TGCGCCAGCAGCTACCGGGCTAGCCACGAGCAGTACTTC. This encodes CASSYRASHEQYF.